Presented here are 26 T cell receptor beta chains from one specimen sequenced in a study of glioma-infiltrating T cells after dendritic cell vaccination. Only in-frame clones appear in the TCRdb table, and some are missing; sequencing was by immunoSEQ multiplex PCR. The top ten clones hold around 2.4% of a sample with tens of thousands of clones, roughly 87% of them seen once. The time point was: after dendritic cell vaccination, including at tumor progression/relapse. This specimen consisted of blood, obtained after dendritic cell vaccination. The receptors derive from a human donor with glioblastoma.

This clone was observed a single time. The rearrangement uses TRBV4-2 and TRBJ2-1; D perhaps matches TRBD2 (7 bases). Germline CDR1 and CDR2: LGHNA and YNFKEQ. Deletions cut 1 base from V and 4 bases from J, with 17 bases between. The CDR3 loop spans 17 amino acids. This chain's CDR3 is CASSQGFGGGIYNEQFF. The CDR3 bases are TGTGCCAGCAGCCAAGGGTTTGGCGGGGGCATATACAATGAGCAGTTCTTC.

This chain links TRBV18 with TRBJ2-7, with TRBD2 as a possible D gene (6 bases). The germline V and J ends were trimmed by 1 base and 12 bases, with 13 bases remaining between them. CDR3 length: 12 amino acids. Germline V CDR1 and CDR2: KGHSH, LQKENI. DNA of the CDR3: TGTGCCAGCTCACCACTCACTAGCACCTTGTACTTC. Amino acid sequence: CASSPLTSTLYF.

The V and J genes are TRBV11-2 and TRBJ2-3; the D gene is possibly TRBD1 (6 bases). This CDR3 contains 17 residues. The V gene's germline CDR1 is SGHAT and CDR2 FQNNGV. Trimming took 5 bases from V and 13 from J, leaving 31 bases between them. CDR3 sequence: CASSLVLGGRSLKGEYF. CDR3 nucleotide sequence: TGTGCCAGCAGCCTCGTCTTAGGGGGACGGTCCCTCAAGGGGGAGTATTTT.

The V gene is TRBV11-3, the J gene TRBJ2-2, with a tentative D call TRBD2 (5 bases). Germline V gives CDR1 SGHNT, CDR2 YENEEA. The CDR3 extends over 13 amino acids. The V end was cut by 4 bases, the J end by 13 bases, with 16 bases between. This chain's CDR3 is CASSSEGVGRLFF. The CDR3 DNA follows: TGTGCCAGCAGCTCCGAGGGAGTGGGTAGGCTGTTTTTT.

The chain links TRBV10-2 to TRBJ2-3, with 8 bases fitting TRBD2. This CDR3 has 14 amino acids. J lost 5 bases, V lost 10 bases, and 11 bases had no gene match. CDR1 is WSHSY, CDR2 SAAADI, per germline. CDR3 sequence: CATQGLDVGDTQYF. Here the CDR3 DNA reads TGCGCCACGCAGGGACTAGACGTTGGAGATACGCAGTATTTT.

The chain joins TRBV28 to TRBJ1-2, with D tentatively TRBD1 (5 bases). V was clipped by 1 base and J by 12 bases, with 15 bases between them. Germline V CDR1 and CDR2: MDHEN, SYDVKM. This CDR3 has 13 amino acids. This CDR3 is CASSLSRGKPNTF. The CDR3 nucleotides read TGTGCCAGCAGTTTATCAAGGGGAAAGCCCAACACCTTC.

The chain couples TRBV15 to TRBJ2-1; 11 bases match TRBD2. The CDR3 runs to 18 residues. V dropped 0 bases and J dropped 5; count of bases not matched to a gene: 9. Germline V gene lookup returns CDR1 LNHNV and CDR2 YYDKDF (reference sequence). DNA for the CDR3: TGTGCCACCAGCAGAGATCGAACTAGCGGGAGCATCCACAATGAGCAGTTCTTC. Amino acid sequence: CATSRDRTSGSIHNEQFF.

V is TRBV15 and J is TRBJ2-7; 8 positions agree with TRBD2. Per the germline V gene, CDR1 is LNHNV and CDR2 is YYDKDF (reference sequence). Trimming took 6 bases from V and 5 from J; bases not matched to a gene: 6. This CDR3 is 13 amino acids long. The CDR3 loop is CATRLAGTNEQYF. For the CDR3, the DNA is TGTGCCACCAGATTAGCGGGAACAAACGAGCAGTACTTC.

This chain uses TRBV6-1 with TRBJ2-7, with 10 bases identical to TRBD1. The CDR3 has 15 residues. The V and J ends lost 2 bases and 4 bases, in that order; junction bases with no gene match: 5. Germline V gene sequence: CDR1 MNHNS, CDR2 SASEGT. The CDR3 DNA reads TGTGCCAGCAGTGAATTGGGACAGGGGTCGTACGAGCAGTACTTC. As protein: CASSELGQGSYEQYF.

The chain uses TRBV5-1 and TRBJ1-1; TRBD1 matches 9 bases. From germline, CDR1 is SGHRS and CDR2 YFSETQ. There are 15 residues in the CDR3. Losses at the gene ends were 4 bases for V and 7 bases for J; bases not matched to a gene: 11. CDR3 region: CASSPYTGGDFEAFF. The DNA of the CDR3 is TGCGCCAGCAGCCCATACACAGGGGGCGACTTTGAAGCTTTCTTT.

This clone was seen only once. The V and J genes are TRBV5-4 and TRBJ1-1; unclear D gene. Trimming left V 4 bases short and J 5 bases short, with 18 bases between. Germline CDR1 reads SGHNT; CDR2 reads YYREEE (reference sequence). This CDR3 has 15 amino acids. The CDR3 bases are TGTGCCAGCAGCCGGTGGGGTACCGGAGGTACTGAAGCTTTCTTT. Protein sequence: CASSRWGTGGTEAFF.

The gene calls are TRBV6-1 and TRBJ2-7, with 8 bases lining up with TRBD1. Per the germline V gene, CDR1 is MNHNS and CDR2 is SASEGT. The V and J ends lost 2 bases and 6 bases, in that order; junction bases with no gene match: 6. The CDR3 runs to 14 residues. This CDR3 reads CASSETDRVAEQYF. The CDR3 DNA reads as TGTGCCAGCAGTGAAACGGACAGGGTTGCCGAGCAGTACTTC.

Regarding this clone: Other DNA sequences in this sample translate to the same CDR3. The genes are TRBV5-1 and TRBJ1-3; tentative D call: TRBD1 (5 bases). The V end lost 3 bases, the J end lost 0 bases, and 7 bases lay between the germline ends. The CDR3 spans 14 residues. In germline, CDR1 is SGHRS, CDR2 YFSETQ. For the CDR3, the DNA is TGCGCCAGCAGCTCGGGGGGCTCTGGAAACACCATATATTTT. This encodes CASSSGGSGNTIYF. The variable domain in full, completed from reference TRBV5-1 and TRBJ1-3, reads KAGVTQTPRYLIKTRGQQVTLSCSPISGHRSVSWYQQTPGQGLQFLFEYFSETQRNKGNFPGRFSGRQFSNSRSEMNVSTLELGDSALYLCASSSGGSGNTIYFGEGSWLTVV.

The gene calls are TRBV2 and TRBJ2-5, with a weak D call TRBD1 (5 bases). Trimming took 6 bases from V and 2 from J, leaving 10 bases between them. This CDR3 comprises 13 residues. The germline gives CDR1 SNHLY, CDR2 FYNNEI. The CDR3 nucleotides read TGTGCCAGCAGGATACAGGAACAAGAGACCCAGTACTTC. Translating gives CASRIQEQETQYF.

This clone has more than one count but fewer than ten. The genes are TRBV12-2 and TRBJ1-5; TRBD1, the D gene given by the table, was not confirmed from the DNA. TRBV12-2 counts as a pseudogene. CDR3 length: 14 amino acids. CDR3 protein: CASRIDSGNQPQHF. The CDR3 nucleotides are TGTGCAAGTCGCATCGACTCAGGGAATCAGCCCCAGCATTTT.

The V and J genes are TRBV15 and TRBJ2-5; weak D call: TRBD2 (5 bases). V gave up 4 bases and J gave up 3 bases, with 12 bases separating them. In germline, CDR1 is LNHNV, CDR2 YYDKDF (reference sequence). The CDR3 consists of 14 residues. The CDR3 here is CATSISGSEETQYF. In DNA form, the CDR3 reads TGTGCCACCAGCATTTCGGGGAGCGAAGAGACCCAGTACTTC.

The chain couples TRBV18 to TRBJ2-5; maybe TRBD2 (5 bases). Trimming took off 6 bases at V and 5 bases at J, with 7 bases between the two ends. The germline V gene has CDR1 KGHSH and CDR2 LQKENI. CDR3 size: 11 residues. The CDR3 region is CASSPGETQYF. The CDR3, as DNA: TGTGCCAGCTCCCCGGGGGAGACCCAGTACTTC.

V gene TRBV19 combines with J gene TRBJ2-7; TRBD1 aligns across 8 bases. Germline CDR1 reads LNHDA; CDR2 reads SQIVND (reference sequence). This CDR3 has 15 residues. V shed 10 bases and J 0 bases; nucleotides not matched to a gene: 11. The CDR3 bases are TGTGCCACCAGCAGGCCAGGGGGCAACTCCTACGAGCAGTACTTC. It specifies CATSRPGGNSYEQYF.

The V and J genes are TRBV2 and TRBJ2-3, with no clear D. The CDR3 loop spans 15 amino acids. V was cut by 4 bases and J by 0 bases, with 11 bases left in between. The germline V gene has CDR1 SNHLY and CDR2 FYNNEI. The CDR3 sequence is CASSAIRTSTDTQYF. In DNA form, the CDR3 reads TGTGCCAGCAGTGCCATTCGAACTAGCACAGATACGCAGTATTTT.

This clone has just one count. The chain employs TRBV19 and TRBJ1-5, with 9 bases lining up with TRBD1. The V segment lost 4 bases and the J segment 2 bases; nucleotides outside the gene matches: 24. Per germline, CDR1 LNHDA and CDR2 SQIVND (reference sequence). The CDR3 is 22 amino acids. CDR3 sequence (DNA): TGTGCCAGTAGTAGTTCGGCTGAACAAGACAGGGGGTCCCTTAGGGGCAATCAGCCCCAGCATTTT. It translates to CASSSSAEQDRGSLRGNQPQHF. The full variable domain, completed using reference TRBV19 and TRBJ1-5, is DGGITQSPKYLFRKEGQNVTLSCEQNLNHDAMYWYRQDPGQGLRLIYYSQIVNDFQKGDIAEGYSVSREKKESFPLTVTSAQKNPTAFYLCASSSSAEQDRGSLRGNQPQHFGDGTRLSIL.

The chain joins TRBV7-2 to TRBJ2-4; D remains unclear. The V gene's germline CDR1 is SGHTA and CDR2 FQGNSA. The ends were cut back, 4 bases at V and 6 bases at J, with 7 bases in the middle. The CDR3 consists of 12 residues. The CDR3 sequence: CASSSPLNIQYF. CDR3 sequence (DNA): TGTGCCAGCAGCTCTCCTCTAAACATTCAGTACTTC.

This rearrangement joins TRBV6-1 to TRBJ2-1, with TRBD1 identical over 8 bases. Losses at the gene ends were 5 bases for V and 3 bases for J; bases not matched to a gene: 6. CDR3 size: 15 residues. Germline-derived CDR1 and CDR2 are MNHNS and SASEGT. The CDR3 coding sequence is TGTGCCAGCAGTACACAGGGGGGAATCTACAATGAGCAGTTCTTC. It yields the protein CASSTQGGIYNEQFF.

The chain has TRBV30 and TRBJ1-2, with 7 positions matching TRBD1. The CDR3 runs 14 residues. With V trimmed by 0 bases and J by 3 bases, 4 bases remained unmatched. Looked up from germline, CDR1 is GTSNPN and CDR2 is SVGIG (reference sequence). The CDR3 DNA follows: TGTGCCTGGAGTGTTCAAGGGGGCGACTATGGCTACACCTTC. As protein: CAWSVQGGDYGYTF.

J is TRBJ1-4 and V is TRBV6-1; 10 bases match TRBD1. The CDR3 has 14 residues. The germline V gene has CDR1 MNHNS and CDR2 SASEGT. V lost 7 bases and J lost 7; bases outside the gene matches: 6. CDR3 residues: CASTDRGRIEKLFF. For the CDR3, the DNA is TGTGCCAGCACTGACAGGGGGCGAATTGAAAAACTGTTTTTT.

A remark on this clone: Within the sample, other DNA sequences also encode this same CDR3. The CDR3 DNA follows: TGTGCCAGCAGCTTAGCGGGGGAGCAGTACTTC. Protein: CASSLAGEQYF. The chain combines TRBV11-2 with TRBJ2-7, with a possible D match to TRBD2 (5 bases). This CDR3 is 11 amino acids long. The V end was cut by 1 base, the J end by 7 bases, with 5 bases between. Germline values: CDR1 SGHAT, CDR2 FQNNGV.

The V call is TRBV13, the J call TRBJ2-3; TRBD2 matches 11 bases. This CDR3 contains 17 residues. With V trimmed by 1 base and J by 1 base, 4 bases remained unmatched. The germline gives CDR1 PRHDT, CDR2 FYEKMQ (reference sequence). The CDR3 loop reads CASSLVGLAGRTDTQYF. For the CDR3, the DNA is TGTGCCAGCAGCTTAGTTGGACTAGCGGGCCGCACAGATACGCAGTATTTT. The full variable domain, completed using reference TRBV13 and TRBJ2-3, is AAGVIQSPRHLIKEKRETATLKCYPIPRHDTVYWYQQGPGQDPQFLISFYEKMQSDKGSIPDRFSAQQFSDYHSELNMSSLELGDSALYFCASSLVGLAGRTDTQYFGPGTRLTVL.